These 19 T cell receptor beta chains share one sample of origin, sequenced in a study of cytomegalovirus exposure and HLA in healthy donors. Use of 60 Vbeta and 13 Jbeta primers characterized the PCR. This table comes from immunoSEQ multiplex PCR, and its TCRdb copy is limited to in-frame clones, with some not included. The sample shows some 160,000 clones, 70% to 80% of them seen only once. Sequenced material: PBMCs. The receptor set was obtained from a male donor in good health and CMV-seronegative.

V and J are TRBV4-2 and TRBJ1-2; maybe TRBD1 (5 bases). The germline V gene has CDR1 LGHNA and CDR2 YNFKEQ. This CDR3 is built from 14 residues. V was pared by 0 bases and J by 4 bases, with 9 bases between. CDR3 sequence reads: CASSQEPGSYGYTF. The CDR3 DNA reads TGTGCCAGCAGCCAAGAACCAGGGTCCTATGGCTACACCTTC.

Worth noting for this clone: At one end the junction does not follow the germline gene, possibly because of a read error. The chain uses TRBV7-7 and TRBJ2-3, with a possible D match to TRBD2 (5 bases). Germline CDR1 reads SSHAT; CDR2 reads FNYEAQ (reference sequence). The CDR3 length is 13 residues. This chain's CDR3 is CASSLVLADTQYF. The CDR3 DNA follows: TGTGCTAGCAGCTTAGTCCTAGCCGATACGCAGTATTTT.

This clone came up once. V usage is TRBV18 and J usage is TRBJ2-5; 7 nucleotides agree with TRBD1. The ends lost 6 bases at V and 0 bases at J; junction bases unmatched: 1. From germline, CDR1 is KGHSH and CDR2 LQKENI. The CDR3 totals 13 residues. For the CDR3, the DNA is TGTGCCAGCTCGACAGGGTACCAAGAGACCCAGTACTTC. Protein: CASSTGYQETQYF.

A note on this clone: The sample contains more than one DNA sequence encoding this CDR3. This chain connects TRBV5-1 to TRBJ2-3; 7 bases fit TRBD1. J lost 3 bases, V lost 1 base, and 8 bases had no gene match. The CDR3 has 16 residues. Germline V gene lookup returns CDR1 SGHRS and CDR2 YFSETQ. This CDR3 reads CASSLRAGGTTDTQYF. In nucleotides, the CDR3 is TGCGCCAGCAGCTTGAGGGCAGGGGGAACTACAGATACGCAGTATTTT.

The V and J genes are TRBV5-4 and TRBJ1-2; 8 positions agree with TRBD1. Germline V lookup: CDR1 SGHNT, CDR2 YYREEE (reference sequence). Germline trimming cut 0 bases from V and 8 bases from J; bases unmatched to any gene: 15. The CDR3 is 17 amino acids. This CDR3 is CASSLGGAVQGASGYTF. The CDR3 coding sequence is TGTGCCAGCAGCTTGGGAGGGGCTGTCCAGGGGGCCTCGGGCTACACCTTC.

The chain couples TRBV29-1 to TRBJ2-1; 12 nucleotides agree with TRBD2. Germline CDR1 reads SQVTM; CDR2 reads ANQGSEA. Trimming at V came to 6 bases and at J to 5 bases, leaving 8 bases not matched to a gene. The CDR3 length is 15 residues. The CDR3 nucleotides are TGCAGCGTAATAGGTGGACTAGCGGGGAACAATGAGCAGTTCTTC. This codes for CSVIGGLAGNNEQFF.

The chain carries TRBV27 and TRBJ2-2; 10 nucleotides align to TRBD2. CDR1 and CDR2 (germline): MNHEY, SMNVEV (reference sequence). V lost 5 bases and J lost 3; bases outside the gene matches: 6. The CDR3 extends over 16 amino acids. CDR3 nucleotide sequence: TGTGCCAGCAGTCTCCTAGCGGGGGCCTACACCGGGGAGCTGTTTTTT. Translating gives CASSLLAGAYTGELFF.

The V call is TRBV4-1, the J call TRBJ2-3, with 7 bases identical to TRBD2. The CDR3 contains 15 residues. Germline lookup yields CDR1 MGHRA and CDR2 YSYEKL. Unmatched junction bases numbered 4, after V lost 2 bases and J lost 2 bases. The CDR3 protein is CASSQRGRSTDTQYF. The CDR3 DNA reads TGCGCCAGCAGCCAACGCGGGAGATCCACAGATACGCAGTATTTT.

This clone was picked up one time. V and J are TRBV2 and TRBJ2-2, with no clear D. Trimming removed 6 bases at V and 0 bases at J, with 11 bases between. This CDR3 comprises 15 residues. Per the germline V gene, CDR1 is SNHLY and CDR2 is FYNNEI. CDR3 nucleotides: TGTGCCAGCAGGGAACTATTCGCGAACACCGGGGAGCTGTTTTTT. This gives the protein CASRELFANTGELFF.

This clone was picked up one time. This chain joins TRBV28 and TRBJ2-7; D possibly corresponds to TRBD2 (6 bases). The CDR3 contains 14 residues. Looked up from germline, CDR1 is MDHEN and CDR2 is SYDVKM. Trimming took 7 bases from V and 5 from J, leaving 18 bases between them. The CDR3 loop reads CASITGGGINEQYF. The CDR3, as DNA: TGTGCCAGCATCACCGGTGGGGGGATCAACGAGCAGTACTTC.

The chain joins TRBV29-1 to TRBJ1-4; tentative D call: TRBD1 (5 bases). V lost 4 bases and J lost 3, with 12 bases in between. The CDR3 is 14 residues long. CDR1 is SQVTM and CDR2 is ANQGSEA in the germline V gene. The DNA for the CDR3 is TGCAGCGTTGCCTTTGGGGGGTCTAATGAAAAACTGTTTTTT. Translating it yields CSVAFGGSNEKLFF.

V and J are TRBV29-1 and TRBJ2-1; a possible D gene is TRBD1 (6 bases). V was shortened by 1 base and J by 7 bases, with 20 bases between the two germline ends. Germline V CDR1 and CDR2: SQVTM, ANQGSEA. The CDR3 spans 16 residues. CDR3 amino acids: CSVEGGRSRRKNEQFF. CDR3 bases: TGCAGCGTTGAAGGGGGGCGGTCTAGAAGGAAGAATGAGCAGTTCTTC.

The gene calls are TRBV2 and TRBJ2-7, with TRBD2 matching over 8 bases. Germline trimming cut 8 bases from V and 0 bases from J; bases unmatched to any gene: 6. Germline V CDR1 and CDR2: SNHLY, FYNNEI. This CDR3 is built from 14 residues. Here the CDR3 reads CASVASGPSYEQYF. CDR3 in DNA: TGTGCCAGCGTGGCTAGCGGGCCCTCCTACGAGCAGTACTTC.

This chain connects TRBV28 to TRBJ2-7; TRBD2 matches at 8 bases. CDR1 is MDHEN and CDR2 is SYDVKM in the germline V gene. The CDR3 runs 15 residues. J was trimmed by 0 bases and V by 6 bases; bases with no gene match: 7. The CDR3 reads CASRSLAGDSYEQYF. DNA for the CDR3: TGTGCCAGCAGGTCCCTAGCGGGTGACTCCTACGAGCAGTACTTC.

This clone was recorded once. This sequence joins TRBV27 and TRBJ2-5; 8 bases are a match to TRBD2. Germline lookup yields CDR1 MNHEY and CDR2 SMNVEV (reference sequence). This CDR3 comprises 13 residues. The trim removed 2 bases at V and 4 bases at J, leaving 0 bases unmatched. DNA for the CDR3: TGTGCCAGCAGTTTACGGGGGGGAGAGACCCAGTACTTC. Translation: CASSLRGGETQYF.

The chain couples TRBV30 to TRBJ2-5; the D is unclear. The germline V gene encodes CDR1 GTSNPN and CDR2 SVGIG (reference sequence). This CDR3 has 11 residues. V lost 1 base, J lost 3 bases, and 3 bases lay in between. The CDR3 nucleotides read TGTGCCTGGAGTGCTAAAGAGACCCAGTACTTC. Its protein product is CAWSAKETQYF.

This clone was seen only a few times. The J gene is TRBJ1-2, the V gene TRBV6-4; the D gene is possibly TRBD1 (6 bases). CDR1 is MRHNA and CDR2 is SNTAGT in the germline V gene. The CDR3 has 14 amino acids. V gave up 8 bases and J gave up 4 bases, with 17 bases separating them. The CDR3 loop reads CASGMDSYSYGYTF. CDR3 in DNA: TGTGCCAGCGGTATGGACAGTTACAGCTATGGCTACACCTTC.

V and J are TRBV5-1 and TRBJ2-5; a weak D match, TRBD2 (6 bases). The germline V gene has CDR1 SGHRS and CDR2 YFSETQ. The CDR3 loop spans 13 amino acids. The V gene lost 2 bases and the J gene lost 3 bases, with 8 bases spanning the gap. CDR3 sequence reads: CASSFTGEETQYF. CDR3 sequence (DNA): TGCGCCAGCAGCTTCACGGGGGAAGAGACCCAGTACTTC.

This chain uses TRBV5-4 with TRBJ2-3, with 15 bases identical to TRBD2. This CDR3 is 16 amino acids long. Germline V gene sequence: CDR1 SGHNT, CDR2 YYREEE (reference sequence). After removal of 4 bases from V and 5 bases from J, the junction contained 5 bases not matched to a gene. The CDR3 region has the DNA TGTGCCAGCAGCCCCGGACTAGCGGGGGGGCAAGATACGCAGTATTTT. Translating gives CASSPGLAGGQDTQYF. Variable domain in full (rest from reference TRBV5-4 and TRBJ2-3): ETGVTQSPTHLIKTRGQQVTLRCSSQSGHNTVSWYQQALGQGPQFIFQYYREEENGRGNFPPRFSGLQFPNYSSELNVNALELDDSALYLCASSPGLAGGQDTQYFGPGTRLTVL.